A single sample gave rise to the 6 T cell receptor beta chains below, sequenced in a study of Ad26.COV2.S vaccination and SARS-CoV-2 variants (dated by TCRdb to the early 2020s). The library was produced with the immunoSEQ multiplex PCR assay. TCRdb carries this immuneACCESS record with in-frame sequences only. Its versions omit some clonotypes, under half of them owing to an unresolved V gene in the studies checked, with the rest unexplained. The sample data list under 600,000 clones, and around 89% of these were observed just once. The ten largest clonotypes hold 1.5% to 2% of the sample. The sample's treatment or condition label, in plain terms: roughly 19 received Ad26.COV2.S at low or high dose, single or two shots; roughly five received placebo; per-sample allocation not given. Repertoires of vaccine and placebo recipients were sequenced from samples collected on day 63 after the first injection.

Sequenced here: peripheral blood, sampled in a trial of Ad26.COV2.S vaccine versus placebo. The receptor set was obtained from a person aged 18-60 years who received the Ad26.COV2.S COVID-19 vaccine or a placebo.

This clone appeared a few times. J is TRBJ1-5 and V is TRBV19, with D tentatively TRBD1 (5 bases). With 5 bases removed from V and 4 bases from J, the gap between germline ends came to 6 bases. The CDR3 has 12 amino acids. Germline loops: CDR1 LNHDA, CDR2 SQIVND (reference sequence). The CDR3 is CASSPGNQPQHF. The CDR3 DNA follows: TGTGCCAGTAGTCCAGGGAATCAGCCCCAGCATTTT. The whole variable domain, remainder taken from reference TRBV19 and TRBJ1-5, is DGGITQSPKYLFRKEGQNVTLSCEQNLNHDAMYWYRQDPGQGLRLIYYSQIVNDFQKGDIAEGYSVSREKKESFPLTVTSAQKNPTAFYLCASSPGNQPQHFGDGTRLSIL.

V usage is TRBV15 and J usage is TRBJ2-7; D unclear. Germline CDR1 and CDR2: LNHNV and YYDKDF (reference sequence). Between the trimmed V and J ends, which lost 5 bases and 0 bases, there was a span of 11 bases. This CDR3 contains 14 residues. The CDR3 spells CATSPTKGSYEQYF. CDR3 sequence (DNA): TGTGCCACCAGCCCAACAAAAGGCTCCTACGAGCAGTACTTC. The full variable domain, in which reference TRBV15 and TRBJ2-7 provide the parts outside the CDR3, is DAMVIQNPRYQVTQFGKPVTLSCSQTLNHNVMYWYQQKSSQAPKLLFHYYDKDFNNEADTPDNFQSRRPNTSFCFLDIRSPGLGDTAMYLCATSPTKGSYEQYFGPGTRLTVT.

This chain connects TRBV6-4 to TRBJ1-6; D might be TRBD1 (5 bases). The V gene lost 3 bases and the J gene lost 9 bases, with 9 bases spanning the gap. The CDR3 contains 13 residues. Germline CDR1 MRHNA, CDR2 SNTAGT. DNA for the CDR3: TGTGCCAGCAGTGAACAGGTGAGTTCACCCCTCCACTTT. This gives the protein CASSEQVSSPLHF.

In the case of this clone: Germline and junction disagree at one end, which may indicate a read error. The V and J genes are TRBV5-5 and TRBJ2-1; tentative D call: TRBD2 (6 bases). The CDR3 runs to 14 residues. The germline gives CDR1 SGHKS, CDR2 YYEKEE (reference sequence). The CDR3 sequence: CASSLANILGGLLF. CDR3 DNA: TGTGCCAGCAGCTTGGCCAATATATTGGGAGGACTGCTCTTC.

Here the CDR3 DNA reads TGTGCCAGTAGTTACGGTTCGGGCTATGGCTACACCTTC. The encoded protein is CASSYGSGYGYTF. This sequence joins TRBV19 and TRBJ1-2; D unclear. The germline CDR1 and CDR2 sequences are LNHDA and SQIVND (reference sequence). V lost 5 bases to trimming and J lost 4 bases, with 11 bases between them. The CDR3 spans 13 residues.

V gene TRBV11-2 combines with J gene TRBJ2-7, with unresolved D. The germline gives CDR1 SGHAT, CDR2 FQNNGV. The V gene lost 0 bases and the J gene lost 6 bases, with 9 bases spanning the gap. This CDR3 has 13 residues. The CDR3 DNA reads TGTGCCAGCAGCTTAGAAGAACAGAGCGAGCAGTACTTC. It translates to CASSLEEQSEQYF.